The entry below describes one T cell receptor (beta chain). Antigen unknown. One end of the junction fails to match germline, which may point to a read error. This entry comes from a study of cytotoxic CD8 clonotypes in ibrutinib-treated CLL. Study as a whole: Samples showed on average around 250,000 productive templates and approximately 94,000 productive rearrangements.

Sequencing sought depths of 1 in 200,000 to 1 in 1 million T cells. The protocol was immunoSEQ multiplex PCR, while the TCRdb copy is restricted to in-frame clones and leaves out a portion. The data contain approximately 45,000 clones, over 50% of them seen just once; the ten biggest clones take up around a fifth. General study results and limits: Clonality measured at baseline exceeded age-matched healthy donors, tracking circulating CD8+ T-cell counts. Sampling times (in sustained-remission versus progressing patients) were not the same.

CDR3 size: 13 residues. CDR1 and CDR2 (germline): SSHAT, FNYEAQ (reference sequence). Sequenced material: PBMCs, taken after 24 months of ibrutinib treatment. The sequence was obtained from a human donor with chronic lymphocytic leukemia. The chain carries TRBV7-7 and TRBJ1-6; D unresolved. CDR3 bases: TGTGCTAGCAGCTTCAATTCGGATTCACCCCTCCACTTT. This translates into CASSFNSDSPLHF. Full variable domain (rest looked up from reference TRBV7-7 and TRBJ1-6): GAGVSQSPRYKVTKRGQDVTLRCDPISSHATLYWYQQALGQGPEFLTYFNYEAQPDKSGLPSDRFSAERPEGSISTLTIQRTEQRDSAMYRCASSFNSDSPLHFGNGTRLTVT.